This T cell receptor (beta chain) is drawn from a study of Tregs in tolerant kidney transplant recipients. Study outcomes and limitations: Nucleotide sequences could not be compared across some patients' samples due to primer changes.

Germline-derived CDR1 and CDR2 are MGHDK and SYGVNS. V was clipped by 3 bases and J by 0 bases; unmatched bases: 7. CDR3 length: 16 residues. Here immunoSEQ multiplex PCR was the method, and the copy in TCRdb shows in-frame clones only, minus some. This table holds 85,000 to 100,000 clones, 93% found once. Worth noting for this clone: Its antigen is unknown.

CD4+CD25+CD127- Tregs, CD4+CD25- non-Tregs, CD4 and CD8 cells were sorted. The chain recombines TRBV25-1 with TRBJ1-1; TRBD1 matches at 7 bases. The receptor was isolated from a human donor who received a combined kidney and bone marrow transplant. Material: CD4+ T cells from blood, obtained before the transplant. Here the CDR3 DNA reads TGTGCCAGCAGTGATAAGGACAGGATAATGAACACTGAAGCTTTCTTT. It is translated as CASSDKDRIMNTEAFF.